The 11 T cell receptor beta chains given below trace back to one sample, sequenced in a study of blood T cells in healthy people across ages (dated by TCRdb to 2015 to 2017). The library was prepared using 5' RACE. The sequencer was an Illumina HiSeq 2500. A second PCR of roughly 6 to 11 cycles was run with a J-beta primer mix and a sample-barcoded 5' primer. In-frame beta chains were kept once TCRdb had trimmed the public reads at Q25 with fastp and called clones with MiXCR. Rows are combined by CDR3 protein, so each entry shows the most common genes and DNA. A total of around 670,000 distinct CDR3 sequences appear in this sample, approximately 30% of them only once. The ten largest clones take up around 16% of the sample. The specimen sequenced was blood. The source is a woman of 80 years or more in good health.

This clonotype was counted many times. The rearrangement links TRBV2 to TRBJ2-5, with D perhaps matching TRBD1 (6 bases). The CDR3 has 15 amino acids. V lost 5 bases and J 0 bases, leaving 13 bases between the germline ends. Germline CDR1 SNHLY, CDR2 FYNNEI. The CDR3 sequence is CASSKDSTNQETQYF. The CDR3 DNA reads TGTGCCAGCAGTAAGGACAGCACGAACCAAGAGACCCAGTACTTC.

This clonotype occurred many times. The chain joins TRBV9 to TRBJ2-1; 10 bases agree with TRBD1. The length of the CDR3 is 15 residues. With V trimmed by 3 bases and J by 6 bases, 6 bases remained unmatched. CDR1 is SGDLS and CDR2 is YYNGEE in the germline V gene. The CDR3 loop reads CASSEGTGDRNEQFF. DNA of the CDR3: TGTGCCAGCAGCGAGGGGACAGGGGACCGCAATGAGCAGTTCTTC.

The table lists this clonotype with a few counts. The chain combines TRBV9 with TRBJ1-6; weak D call: TRBD1 (5 bases). CDR1 is SGDLS and CDR2 is YYNGEE in the germline V gene. V shed 0 bases and J shed 5 bases, with 9 bases lying between them. The CDR3 has 15 amino acids. The CDR3 DNA reads TGTGCCAGCAGCGTAGAGGCAGGGAATAATTCACCCCTCCACTTT. Residues: CASSVEAGNNSPLHF.

In the case of this clonotype: This may be a read error: a much more frequent sequence differs by one nucleotide. The chain links TRBV10-3 to TRBJ2-1; D is ambiguous. The J call may not be correct, given that the DNA end is closer to TRBJ2-7. Germline CDR1 reads ENHRY; CDR2 reads SYGVKD. This CDR3 comprises 12 residues. The CDR3 reads CAISESYNEQYF. The CDR3 bases are TGTGCCATCAGTGAGTCGTACAATGAGCAGTACTTC.

The table lists this clonotype with a few counts. This chain joins TRBV3-1 and TRBJ2-3, with D tentatively TRBD2 (7 bases). The CDR3 runs 19 residues. V was shortened by 0 bases and J by 1 base, with 20 bases between the two germline ends. Germline V gene data show CDR1 as LGHDT and CDR2 as YNNKEL (reference sequence). For the CDR3, the DNA is TGTGCCAGCAGCCAAGATTCTGGAGGGGGAGGGGGAGGCACAGATACGCAGTATTTT. It yields the protein CASSQDSGGGGGGTDTQYF.

This clonotype has a count of ten or more. V usage is TRBV6-1 and J usage is TRBJ1-1; D is unresolved. The CDR3 is 12 amino acids. V was pared by 6 bases and J by 7 bases, with 12 bases between. From germline, CDR1 is MNHNS and CDR2 SASEGT. The CDR3 here is CASRTMKDEAFF. The CDR3 bases are TGTGCCAGCAGGACCATGAAAGATGAAGCTTTCTTT.

This clonotype was counted at least ten times. The V and J genes are TRBV4-3 and TRBJ1-2; D not certain. This CDR3 is 16 amino acids long. Between the trimmed V and J ends, which lost 5 bases and 6 bases, there was a span of 22 bases. Germline loops: CDR1 LGHNA, CDR2 YSLEER. The CDR3 DNA is TGCGCCAGCAGCGAAAATGGAATTACAGCCTCTGATGGCTACACCTTC. It yields the protein CASSENGITASDGYTF.

The chain joins TRBV29-1 to TRBJ1-1, with D possibly matching TRBD1 (6 bases). The CDR3 length is 13 residues. V gave up 7 bases and J gave up 10 bases, with 22 bases separating them. Germline V gene lookup returns CDR1 SQVTM and CDR2 ANQGSEA. DNA of the CDR3: TGCAGCGCTGGACAGCTATTAAACAGGGTAGCTTTCTTT. It is translated as CSAGQLLNRVAFF.

The V gene is TRBV10-3, the J gene TRBJ1-4; TRBD1 is a possible D gene (6 bases). V was trimmed by 3 bases and J by 5 bases, leaving 16 bases between them. The germline V gene has CDR1 ENHRY and CDR2 SYGVKD. The CDR3 is 16 residues long. CDR3 protein: CAISEGQGLRNEKLFF. The CDR3, as DNA: TGTGCCATCAGTGAAGGGCAGGGGCTTAGAAATGAAAAACTGTTTTTT.

This clonotype was recorded many times. The chain combines TRBV29-1 with TRBJ1-2, with D unclear. Germline CDR1 reads SQVTM; CDR2 reads ANQGSEA. The CDR3 has 13 residues. Trimming removed 0 bases at V and 8 bases at J, with 13 bases between. The CDR3 DNA sequence: TGCAGCGTTGAAGACGGAGGGTTAGGGGGCTACACCTTC. This codes for CSVEDGGLGGYTF.

A note on this clonotype: A much larger clone lies a single base off, so this may be a read error. The gene calls are TRBV12-3 or TRBV12-4 and TRBJ2-3; 15 bases fit TRBD2. The J segment lost 6 bases and the V segment lost 3 bases, leaving 13 bases of the junction unmatched. The CDR3 has 19 residues. CDR3 sequence: CASSFVGLAGGPSGDTQYF. In DNA form, the CDR3 reads TGTGCCAGCAGTTTCGTCGGACTAGCGGGGGGGCCCAGCGGGGATACGCAGTATTTT.